This T cell receptor beta chain was found in a study of T cells in Graves' hyperthyroidism and ophthalmopathy. Overall study: Initial diagnosis, before any treatment, was when peripheral blood was collected. Study findings and constraints: Researchers found most expanded thyroid clonotypes above 0.001 in blood as well.

The CDR3 has 14 amino acids. The ends were cut back, 2 bases at V and 4 bases at J, with 11 bases in the middle. On this clonotype itself: Its antigen remains unknown.

Orbital computed tomography, thyroid ultrasound, serum thyroxine and TRAb, and clinical symptoms together informed the diagnoses. Using RNA transcripts as the source, TCR beta CDR3 regions were amplified. TCR CDR3 underwent first-round RT-PCR with the HTBI primer set. TCRdb re-called the multiplex PCR reads through MiXCR, storing one row per CDR3 protein. The table includes over 700,000 distinct CDR3 sequences, 35% detected once. The genes are TRBV12-3 or TRBV12-4 and TRBJ1-1; no definite D call. The specimen sequenced was blood. The receptor's source is a woman aged 40 to 55 with Graves' hyperthyroidism. This chain's CDR3 is CASSLHGFFTEAFF. CDR3 DNA: TGTGCCAGCAGTTTACATGGTTTTTTCACTGAAGCTTTCTTT.